The clone carrying this TCR beta chain appeared a few times. This sample is part of a study of blood T cells in healthy people across ages. Then a second PCR, running about 7 to 11 cycles, was carried out with a sample-barcoded 5' primer and a J-beta primer mix. One entry per CDR3 protein, called by TCRdb with MiXCR from the 5' RACE reads. The sample holds about 540,000 distinct CDR3 sequences; around 24% are singletons and the top ten take around 10%. Between the trimmed V and J ends, which lost 3 bases and 10 bases, there was a span of 7 bases. The CDR3 runs 12 residues. Germline V gene sequence: CDR1 MDHEN, CDR2 SYDVKM. These data were likewise used in another study, on T cells of mothers and their children. Per that paper: Whether related or unrelated, pairs show similar shaping of TCR recombination output by thymic selection.

Material for sequencing was blood. This clonotype was sampled from a boy between 10 and 17 years old in good health. V gene TRBV28 combines with J gene TRBJ1-6, with unresolved D. CDR3 in amino acids: CASSFSGSPLHF. In DNA, the CDR3 is TGTGCCAGCAGTTTCTCGGGGTCACCCCTCCACTTT.